The 31 T cell receptor beta chains given below trace back to one sample, sequenced in a study of shared clonotypes between healthy human individuals. Generated by immunoSEQ multiplex PCR, the TCRdb table keeps only in-frame clones and is missing some. The table includes 2.3 million or so clones, 93% detected once. Material for sequencing was naive CD4+ T cells from PBMCs. Described subset: CD45RA+ positively selected. These TCRs come from a man between 18 and 29 years old in good health. Some clones in this sample may be carry-over from other donors' samples.

The chain links TRBV28 to TRBJ1-5, with 8 bases matching TRBD1. CDR1 and CDR2 (germline): MDHEN, SYDVKM. The J segment lost 3 bases and the V segment lost 5 bases, leaving 6 bases of the junction unmatched. This CDR3 comprises 15 residues. The DNA for the CDR3 is TGTGCCAGCAGTCCTCAGGGGGCCCTCAATCAGCCCCAGCATTTT. This encodes CASSPQGALNQPQHF.

The chain has TRBV19 and TRBJ2-7; either TRBD1 or TRBD2 may fit D (5 bases each). This CDR3 has 19 residues. With 4 bases removed from V and 4 bases from J, the gap between germline ends came to 29 bases. Germline V gives CDR1 LNHDA, CDR2 SQIVND (reference sequence). The CDR3 protein is CASSKRLSGKHRRWYEQYF. CDR3 DNA sequence: TGTGCCAGTAGTAAAAGGCTCTCGGGTAAGCACAGGAGGTGGTACGAGCAGTACTTC.

The chain recombines TRBV28 with TRBJ2-7, with 9 positions matching TRBD1. J gave up 4 bases and V 5 bases, and 9 bases lay outside the gene matches. CDR1 is MDHEN, CDR2 SYDVKM, per germline. The CDR3 contains 15 residues. The CDR3 here is CASSPGTGLFYEQYF. CDR3 in DNA: TGTGCCAGCAGTCCCGGGACAGGGCTCTTTTACGAGCAGTACTTC.

This clone was recorded once. Additional DNA sequences in this sample encode the identical CDR3. This chain joins TRBV28 and TRBJ1-1, with TRBD1 identical over 10 bases. The CDR3 covers 15 residues. Germline V lookup: CDR1 MDHEN, CDR2 SYDVKM. The trim removed 5 bases at V and 1 base at J, leaving 4 bases unmatched. Here the CDR3 DNA reads TGTGCCAGCAGTCTAAGGACAGGGGGGAACACTGAAGCTTTCTTT. Residues: CASSLRTGGNTEAFF.

V and J are TRBV5-1 and TRBJ2-3, with TRBD1 matching over 8 bases. CDR3 length: 13 amino acids. V lost 7 bases and J lost 8; bases outside the gene matches: 9. The germline gives CDR1 SGHRS, CDR2 YFSETQ. The CDR3 DNA reads TGCGCCAGCGGACCGACAGGGGATGGTACGCAGTATTTT. It specifies CASGPTGDGTQYF.

The chain is built from TRBV7-2 and TRBJ1-5; D is unresolved. V lost 5 bases, J lost 11 bases, and 16 bases lay in between. Germline V gene sequence: CDR1 SGHTA, CDR2 FQGNSA. There are 13 residues in the CDR3. The CDR3 DNA reads TGTGCCAGCAGCCCCATGGCGAAGACGGCCCAGCATTTT. It specifies CASSPMAKTAQHF.

Only one count was recorded for this clone. The CDR3 spells CASSLADRVLPSYNEQFF. For the CDR3, the DNA is TGTGCCAGCAGCTTAGCCGACAGGGTACTCCCCTCCTACAATGAGCAGTTCTTC. The chain has TRBV11-2 and TRBJ2-1; 7 bases agree with TRBD1. Germline CDR1 SGHAT, CDR2 FQNNGV. Trimming took 1 base from V and 0 from J; bases not matched to a gene: 9. The CDR3 loop spans 18 amino acids.

The chain combines TRBV28 with TRBJ2-3; the D gene is possibly TRBD1 (6 bases). Trimming stripped 3 bases from V and 2 bases from J, with 12 bases between. Looked up from germline, CDR1 is MDHEN and CDR2 is SYDVKM. This CDR3 contains 15 residues. The CDR3 here is CASSLAGAHTDTQYF. The CDR3 DNA reads as TGTGCCAGCAGTTTGGCAGGGGCCCACACAGATACGCAGTATTTT. Using reference TRBV28 and TRBJ2-3 for the parts outside the CDR3, the full variable domain is DVKVTQSSRYLVKRTGEKVFLECVQDMDHENMFWYRQDPGLGLRLIYFSYDVKMKEKGDIPEGYSVSREKKERFSLILESASTNQTSMYLCASSLAGAHTDTQYFGPGTRLTVL.

Only one count was recorded for this clone. The gene calls are TRBV29-1 and TRBJ2-7; 9 bases fit TRBD2. Germline values: CDR1 SQVTM, CDR2 ANQGSEA. The trim removed 2 bases at V and 4 bases at J, leaving 18 bases unmatched. CDR3 length: 18 amino acids. CDR3 region: CSVELTSGTSLRAYEQYF. CDR3 in DNA: TGCAGCGTTGAATTGACTAGCGGCACTAGTTTAAGGGCTTACGAGCAGTACTTC.

The chain couples TRBV4-2 to TRBJ2-7, with TRBD2 matching 7 bases. Germline CDR1 reads LGHNA; CDR2 reads YNFKEQ. This CDR3 has 15 residues. Losses at the gene ends were 1 base for V and 0 bases for J; bases not matched to a gene: 3. The CDR3 protein is CASSQGTRFSYEQYF. CDR3 bases: TGTGCCAGCAGCCAAGGGACTAGATTCTCCTACGAGCAGTACTTC.

The sample holds one count of this clone. The sample has other DNA sequences that encode this CDR3 too. This sequence joins TRBV6-1 and TRBJ1-4; no firm D call. This CDR3 is built from 12 residues. With 6 bases removed from V and 2 bases from J, the gap between germline ends came to 4 bases. Germline CDR1 MNHNS, CDR2 SASEGT. CDR3 in DNA: TGTGCCAGCAGCCGGACTAATGAAAAACTGTTTTTT. Protein sequence: CASSRTNEKLFF.

The rearrangement joins TRBV30 to TRBJ2-1, with 12 bases matching TRBD2. Germline V gives CDR1 GTSNPN, CDR2 SVGIG (reference sequence). Unmatched junction bases numbered 7, after V lost 6 bases and J lost 10 bases. The CDR3 runs to 13 residues. The CDR3, as DNA: TGTGCCTGTACGGGACTAGCGGGTGGAGAGCAGTTCTTC. Translation: CACTGLAGGEQFF. The full variable domain, in which reference TRBV30 and TRBJ2-1 provide the parts outside the CDR3, is SQTIHQWPATLVQPVGSPLSLECTVEGTSNPNLYWYRQAAGRGLQLLFYSVGIGQISSEVPQNLSASRPQDRQFILSSKKLLLSDSGFYLCACTGLAGGEQFFGPGTRLTVL.

The V call is TRBV19, the J call TRBJ2-7; TRBD2 matches 8 bases. The CDR3 runs 15 residues. The V segment lost 3 bases and the J segment 3 bases; nucleotides outside the gene matches: 7. Per germline, CDR1 LNHDA and CDR2 SQIVND (reference sequence). CDR3 in amino acids: CASSMGIAGNYEQYF. CDR3 in DNA: TGTGCCAGTAGTATGGGGATAGCGGGGAACTACGAGCAGTACTTC.

The chain recombines TRBV5-1 with TRBJ2-1, with TRBD2 identical over 11 bases. CDR1 is SGHRS and CDR2 is YFSETQ in the germline V gene. There are 17 residues in the CDR3. The V and J ends lost 0 bases and 4 bases, in that order; junction bases with no gene match: 6. The CDR3 reads CASSLVLAGAGYNEQFF. The CDR3 region has the DNA TGCGCCAGCAGCTTGGTACTAGCGGGAGCAGGGTACAATGAGCAGTTCTTC.

This chain uses TRBV29-1 with TRBJ2-3, with D uncertain. Trimming removed 6 bases at V and 3 bases at J, with 16 bases between. The germline V gene encodes CDR1 SQVTM and CDR2 ANQGSEA. The CDR3 has 14 residues. CDR3 in DNA: TGCAGCGTCGCGGAATGGCTCATGACAGATACGCAGTATTTT. Its protein product is CSVAEWLMTDTQYF.

The table lists this clone with a count of one. This chain uses TRBV5-1 with TRBJ1-4; TRBD1 aligns across 8 bases. J lost 5 bases, V lost 4 bases, and 7 bases had no gene match. CDR3 length equals 15 residues. Germline V gene data show CDR1 as SGHRS and CDR2 as YFSETQ. The CDR3 DNA reads as TGCGCCAGCAGCCTGGGAAGGGACAGGAATGAAAAACTGTTTTTT. Translation gives CASSLGRDRNEKLFF.

The V and J genes are TRBV19 and TRBJ2-7, with TRBD2 identical over 10 bases. The ends lost 7 bases at V and 2 bases at J; junction bases unmatched: 8. The CDR3 runs to 15 residues. CDR1 and CDR2 (germline): LNHDA, SQIVND (reference sequence). The CDR3 DNA reads as TGTGCCAGTATGGGGAGGACTAGCGGAGCCTACGAGCAGTACTTC. Encoded protein: CASMGRTSGAYEQYF.

This chain's CDR3 is CASSRVVNEQFF. The CDR3 DNA reads as TGTGCCAGCAGTAGGGTCGTCAATGAGCAGTTCTTC. The rearrangement links TRBV6-6 to TRBJ2-1, with D hard to call. This CDR3 has 12 amino acids. Trimming removed 5 bases at V and 6 bases at J, with 8 bases between. From germline, CDR1 is MNHNY and CDR2 SVGAGI (reference sequence).

This chain uses TRBV10-3 with TRBJ2-7, with D perhaps TRBD1 (5 bases). Trimming removed 0 bases at V and 0 bases at J, with 15 bases between. The CDR3 consists of 17 residues. The V gene's germline CDR1 is ENHRY and CDR2 SYGVKD. CDR3 region: CAISESGYRTSSYEQYF. CDR3 DNA: TGTGCCATCAGTGAGTCGGGATACAGGACGAGCTCCTACGAGCAGTACTTC.

The J gene is TRBJ2-5, the V gene TRBV19; TRBD1 aligns across 9 bases. Germline V CDR1 and CDR2: LNHDA, SQIVND (reference sequence). V was clipped by 3 bases and J by 1 base; unmatched bases: 6. The CDR3 runs 16 residues. This chain's CDR3 is CASSIFGTGTQETQYF. Here the CDR3 DNA reads TGTGCCAGTAGTATTTTCGGGACAGGGACCCAAGAGACCCAGTACTTC.

This sequence joins TRBV28 and TRBJ2-7; tentatively, D is TRBD1 (5 bases). V lost 5 bases and J lost 5, with 22 bases in between. The germline gives CDR1 MDHEN, CDR2 SYDVKM. The CDR3 runs 16 residues. As DNA, the CDR3 is TGTGCCAGCAGTCAGCTTTGGCAGGGCATGGACCACGAGCAGTACTTC. It codes for CASSQLWQGMDHEQYF.

As concerns this clone: Other DNA sequences from this sample encode an identical CDR3 as well. V gene TRBV7-7 combines with J gene TRBJ2-1; 11 nucleotides align to TRBD2. The germline CDR1 and CDR2 sequences are SSHAT and FNYEAQ (reference sequence). This CDR3 comprises 15 residues. V gave up 3 bases and J gave up 2 bases; unmatched junction bases: 0. This CDR3 is CASSLTSGTYNEQFF. The CDR3 DNA reads TGTGCCAGCAGCTTGACTAGCGGGACCTACAATGAGCAGTTCTTC.

The chain joins TRBV18 to TRBJ2-7; D remains ambiguous. Trimming removed 4 bases from V and 4 bases from J, with 20 bases in between. Germline-derived CDR1 and CDR2 are KGHSH and LQKENI. The CDR3 totals 16 residues. As DNA, the CDR3 is TGTGCCAGCTCACAAAAGATGATGACGGACGGGTACGAGCAGTACTTC. This gives the protein CASSQKMMTDGYEQYF.

This chain links TRBV28 with TRBJ2-5; 8 positions agree with TRBD2. CDR3 size: 16 residues. Germline trimming cut 8 bases from V and 5 bases from J; bases unmatched to any gene: 16. Germline V gene data show CDR1 as MDHEN and CDR2 as SYDVKM. The CDR3 DNA reads as TGTGCCAGCGGGACTAGGGGACCCGTAGGGCGTGAGACCCAGTACTTC. Encoded protein: CASGTRGPVGRETQYF.

A note on this clone: In the same sample, other DNA sequences code for this CDR3. The gene calls are TRBV18 and TRBJ1-5; D uncertain. The CDR3 totals 14 residues. Germline loops: CDR1 KGHSH, CDR2 LQKENI. The germline V and J ends were trimmed by 3 bases and 0 bases, with 6 bases remaining between them. For the CDR3, the DNA is TGTGCCAGCTCACCGGCAGTTAGCAATCAGCCCCAGCATTTT. Its protein product is CASSPAVSNQPQHF.

This chain connects TRBV18 to TRBJ2-5; 8 positions agree with TRBD1. With 4 bases clipped from V and 4 bases from J, the junction kept 17 bases outside the gene matches. CDR1 is KGHSH and CDR2 is LQKENI in the germline V gene. This CDR3 is built from 18 residues. The CDR3 reads CASSLGQGKHGSGETQYF. Here the CDR3 DNA reads TGTGCCAGCTCACTCGGACAGGGAAAGCACGGTTCTGGAGAGACCCAGTACTTC.

CDR3 nucleotide sequence: TGTGCCAGCAGACTTTCCGGGACTCATTCCTACGAGCAGTACTTC. It encodes CASRLSGTHSYEQYF. The chain employs TRBV6-1 and TRBJ2-7; D possibly corresponds to TRBD2 (6 bases). CDR3 length: 15 amino acids. V lost 6 bases and J lost 1, with 16 bases in between. Germline V gene sequence: CDR1 MNHNS, CDR2 SASEGT.

This clone came up a few times. Within the sample, other DNA sequences also encode this same CDR3. The chain employs TRBV9 and TRBJ1-1; D gene unclear. Per germline, CDR1 SGDLS and CDR2 YYNGEE. V was clipped by 2 bases and J by 1 base, with 6 bases between them. This CDR3 comprises 13 residues. CDR3 in DNA: TGTGCCAGCAGCGTCGGTCGGAACACTGAAGCTTTCTTT. Translation: CASSVGRNTEAFF.

The chain is built from TRBV4-1 and TRBJ2-5, with D possibly TRBD1 on 6 matching bases. Germline-derived CDR1 and CDR2 are MGHRA and YSYEKL. There are 18 residues in the CDR3. With 0 bases removed from V and 0 bases from J, the gap between germline ends came to 17 bases. The CDR3 here is CASSQDFGGQLYQETQYF. The CDR3 DNA reads TGCGCCAGCAGCCAAGATTTCGGTGGACAGCTGTACCAAGAGACCCAGTACTTC.

The chain recombines TRBV7-9 with TRBJ2-2; TRBD1 might be the D (6 bases). Germline V gene sequence: CDR1 SEHNR, CDR2 FQNEAQ (reference sequence). CDR3 length: 15 residues. Trimming removed 1 base at V and 4 bases at J, with 10 bases between. CDR3 protein: CASSLEGQVTGELFF. The CDR3 nucleotides read TGTGCCAGCAGCTTAGAGGGACAAGTCACCGGGGAGCTGTTTTTT. The variable domain in full, with the rest retrieved from reference TRBV7-9 and TRBJ2-2, is DTGVSQNPRHKITKRGQNVTFRCDPISEHNRLYWYRQTLGQGPEFLTYFQNEAQLEKSRLLSDRFSAERPKGSFSTLEIQRTEQGDSAMYLCASSLEGQVTGELFFGEGSRLTVL.

V is TRBV19 and J is TRBJ2-7; D may be TRBD2 (6 bases). Germline-derived CDR1 and CDR2 are LNHDA and SQIVND (reference sequence). Trimming cost V 5 bases and J 6 bases, with 14 bases left between them. The CDR3 consists of 13 residues. For the CDR3, the DNA is TGTGCCAGTAGTGTCGCCCCCGGGGGCGAGCAGTACTTC. This sequence encodes CASSVAPGGEQYF.